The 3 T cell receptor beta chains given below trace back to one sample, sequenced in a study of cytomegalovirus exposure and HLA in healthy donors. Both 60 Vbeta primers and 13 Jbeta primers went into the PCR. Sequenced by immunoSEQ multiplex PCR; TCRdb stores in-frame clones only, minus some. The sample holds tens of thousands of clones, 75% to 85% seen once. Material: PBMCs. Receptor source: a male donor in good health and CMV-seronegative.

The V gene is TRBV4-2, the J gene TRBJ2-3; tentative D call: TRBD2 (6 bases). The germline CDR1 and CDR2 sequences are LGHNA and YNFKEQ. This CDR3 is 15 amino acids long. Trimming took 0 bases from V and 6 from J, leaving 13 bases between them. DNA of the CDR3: TGTGCCAGCAGCCAAGAACGAGGCGGGGCGGATACGCAGTATTTT. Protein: CASSQERGGADTQYF.

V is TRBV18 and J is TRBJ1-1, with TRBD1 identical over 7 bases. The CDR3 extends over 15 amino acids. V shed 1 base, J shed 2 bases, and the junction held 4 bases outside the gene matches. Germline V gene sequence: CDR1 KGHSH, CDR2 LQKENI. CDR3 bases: TGTGCCAGCTCACCACAGGGACAGCTTAACACTGAAGCTTTCTTT. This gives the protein CASSPQGQLNTEAFF.

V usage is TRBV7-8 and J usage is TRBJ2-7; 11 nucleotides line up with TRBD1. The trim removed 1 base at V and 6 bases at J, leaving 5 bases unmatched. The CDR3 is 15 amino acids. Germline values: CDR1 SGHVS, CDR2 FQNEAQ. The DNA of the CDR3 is TGTGCCAGCAGCTTAGGTGTGGACAGGGGGCGCGAGCAGTACTTC. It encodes CASSLGVDRGREQYF.